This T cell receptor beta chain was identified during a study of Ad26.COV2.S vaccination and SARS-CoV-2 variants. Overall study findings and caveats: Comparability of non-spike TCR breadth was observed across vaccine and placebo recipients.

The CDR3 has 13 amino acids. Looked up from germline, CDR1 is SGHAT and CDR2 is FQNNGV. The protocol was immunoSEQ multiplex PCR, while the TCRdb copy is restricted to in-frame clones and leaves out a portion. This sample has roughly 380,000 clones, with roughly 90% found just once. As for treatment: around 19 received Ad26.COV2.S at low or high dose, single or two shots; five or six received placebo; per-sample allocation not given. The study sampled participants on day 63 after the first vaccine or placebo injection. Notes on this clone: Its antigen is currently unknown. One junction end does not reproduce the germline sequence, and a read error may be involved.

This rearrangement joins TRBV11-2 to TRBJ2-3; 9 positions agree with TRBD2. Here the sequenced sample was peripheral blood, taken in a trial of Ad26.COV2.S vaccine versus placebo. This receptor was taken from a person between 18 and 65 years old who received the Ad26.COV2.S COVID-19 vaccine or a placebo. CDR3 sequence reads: CASMGLAADTQYF. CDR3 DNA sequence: TGTGCGAGCATGGGACTAGCTGCAGATACGCAGTATTTT.